The rows below give T cell receptor beta chains drawn from one sample of a study of quantifying T cell responses using KT2 cells. TCRdb fed the UMI-ligation and nested PCR reads into MiXCR, producing one record per CDR3 protein. The sample has around 35,000 distinct CDR3 sequences, under 13% seen once. The source material was PBMCs spiked with cells of the T cell clone KT2. All receptors derive from a human donor. CDR3s include the opening cysteine and the closing phenylalanine or tryptophan. Each record gives: V gene, D gene, clone size, J gene, CDR3 DNA, CDR3 protein. D genes are given only for firm matches. Not every row has a clone size; where given, it reads once, few, many or a size class.

TRBV6-4	.	many	TRBJ1-6	TGTGCCAGCAAGTTTTCGGGCTATAATTCACCCCTCCACTTT	CASKFSGYNSPLHF
TRBV12-5	TRBD1	many	TRBJ1-1	TGTGCTAGTGGTTTGGTAAAAACAGGGGCTAGTGGCACTGAAGCTTTCTTT	CASGLVKTGASGTEAFF
TRBV13	TRBD1	few	TRBJ1-6	TGTGCCAGCAGCTTACGGACAGGGGGCGGTTCACCCCTCCACTTT	CASSLRTGGGSPLHF
TRBV6-6	TRBD1	many	TRBJ1-2	TGTGCCAGCAGTTACTCACTCCCCGACAGGGATGGCTACACCTTC	CASSYSLPDRDGYTF
TRBV12-3/TRBV12-4	.	many	TRBJ1-5	TGTGCCAGCAGTCGCCAGCCCCAGCATTTT	CASSRQPQHF
TRBV19	.	.	TRBJ2-7	TGTGCCAGTAGCCCGGCTTACTACGAGCAGTACTTC	CASSPAYYEQYF
TRBV9	TRBD2	.	TRBJ2-1	TGTGCCAGCAGCATGAGCGGGATTCCCTACAATGAGCAGTTCTTC	CASSMSGIPYNEQFF
TRBV20-1	TRBD1	many	TRBJ1-5	TGCAGTGCTAGACAGGGGGCTCTTAGCAATCAGCCCCAGCATTTT	CSARQGALSNQPQHF
TRBV5-4	.	many	TRBJ2-7	TGTGCCAGCAGCTTTAGTGACGAGCAGTACTTC	CASSFSDEQYF
TRBV7-8	.	.	TRBJ2-2	TGTGCCAGCAGCTTAATGGCGGGTACGACGAACACCGGGGAGCTGTTTTTT	CASSLMAGTTNTGELFF
TRBV29-1	.	few	TRBJ2-7	TGCAGCGTTATCCCCCAGGGGTACGAGCAGTACTTC	CSVIPQGYEQYF
TRBV5-6	.	.	TRBJ1-2	TGTGCCAGCAGCTTGGAGAGGACTAACTATGGCTACACCTTC	CASSLERTNYGYTF
TRBV5-4	TRBD2	few	TRBJ2-7	TGTGCCAGCAGCACAGGACTAGCGGGAGGGTCCGGGGAGTACTTC	CASSTGLAGGSGEYF
TRBV18	TRBD2	medium-sized	TRBJ2-3	TGTGCCAGCTCACCACCGAACAGTTTTGTCCCGGGACTAGCGGGCGCCAATGGAGATACGCAGTATTTT	CASSPPNSFVPGLAGANGDTQYF
TRBV7-9	.	.	TRBJ1-2	TGTGCCAGCAGCCCACGACAGGATGGCTACACCTTC	CASSPRQDGYTF
TRBV3-1	.	few	TRBJ1-6	TGTGCCAGCAGCCAAGATGCTTGGCCGGATTCCTATAATTCACCCCTCCACTTT	CASSQDAWPDSYNSPLHF
TRBV18	.	many	TRBJ1-5	TGTGCCAGCTCACCGGGAAGGGGCAATCAGCCCCAGCATTTT	CASSPGRGNQPQHF
TRBV20-1	TRBD1	.	TRBJ1-5	TGCAGTGCGCCCGATCCCAGGGGGACGAACAATCAGCCCCAGCATTTT	CSAPDPRGTNNQPQHF
TRBV12-3/TRBV12-4	.	many	TRBJ2-5	TGTGCCAGCAGCCCGCCGGGAATTTCTAGAGAGACCCAGTACTTC	CASSPPGISRETQYF